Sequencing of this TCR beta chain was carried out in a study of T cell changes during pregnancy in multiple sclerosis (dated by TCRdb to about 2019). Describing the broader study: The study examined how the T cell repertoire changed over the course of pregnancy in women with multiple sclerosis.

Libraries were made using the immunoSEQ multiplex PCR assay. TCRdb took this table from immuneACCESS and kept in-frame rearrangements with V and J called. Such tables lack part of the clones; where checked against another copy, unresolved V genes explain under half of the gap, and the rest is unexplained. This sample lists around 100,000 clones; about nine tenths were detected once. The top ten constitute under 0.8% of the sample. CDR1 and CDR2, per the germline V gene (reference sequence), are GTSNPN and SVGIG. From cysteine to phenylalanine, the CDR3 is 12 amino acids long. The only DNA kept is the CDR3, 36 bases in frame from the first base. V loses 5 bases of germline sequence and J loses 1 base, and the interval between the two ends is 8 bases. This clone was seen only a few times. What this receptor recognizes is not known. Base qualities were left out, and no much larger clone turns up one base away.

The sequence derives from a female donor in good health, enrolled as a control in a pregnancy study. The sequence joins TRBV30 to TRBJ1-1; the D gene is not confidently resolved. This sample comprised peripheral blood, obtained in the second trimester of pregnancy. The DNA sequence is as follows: TGTGCCTGGTCCCCCCGGAACACTGAAGCTTTCTTT. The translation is CAWSPRNTEAFF.